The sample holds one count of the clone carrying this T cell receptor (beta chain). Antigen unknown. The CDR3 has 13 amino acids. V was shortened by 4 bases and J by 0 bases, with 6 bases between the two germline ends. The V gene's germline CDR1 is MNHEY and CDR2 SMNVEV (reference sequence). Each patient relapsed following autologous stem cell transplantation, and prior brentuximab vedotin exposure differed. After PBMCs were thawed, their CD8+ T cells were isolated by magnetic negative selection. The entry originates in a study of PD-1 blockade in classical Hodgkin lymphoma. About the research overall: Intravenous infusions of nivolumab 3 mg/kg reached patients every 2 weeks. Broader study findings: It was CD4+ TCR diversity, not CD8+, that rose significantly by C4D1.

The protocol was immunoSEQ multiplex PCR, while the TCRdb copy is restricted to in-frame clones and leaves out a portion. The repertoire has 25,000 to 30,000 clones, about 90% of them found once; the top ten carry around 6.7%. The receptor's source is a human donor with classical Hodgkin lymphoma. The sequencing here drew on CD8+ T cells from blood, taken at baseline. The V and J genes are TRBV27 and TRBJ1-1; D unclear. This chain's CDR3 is CASSYELNTEAFF. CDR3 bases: TGTGCCAGCAGTTACGAGTTGAACACTGAAGCTTTCTTT.